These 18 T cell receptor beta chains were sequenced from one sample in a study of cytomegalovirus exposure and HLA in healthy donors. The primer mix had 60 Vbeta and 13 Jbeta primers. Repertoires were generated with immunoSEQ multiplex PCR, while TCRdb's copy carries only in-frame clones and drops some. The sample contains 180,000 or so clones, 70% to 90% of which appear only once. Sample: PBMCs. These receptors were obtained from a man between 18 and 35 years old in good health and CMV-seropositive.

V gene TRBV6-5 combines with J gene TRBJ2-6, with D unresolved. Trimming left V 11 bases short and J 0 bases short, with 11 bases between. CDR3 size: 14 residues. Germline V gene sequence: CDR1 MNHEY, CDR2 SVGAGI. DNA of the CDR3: TGTGCCGTGGGCAGCCCCTCTGGGGCCAACGTCCTGACTTTC. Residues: CAVGSPSGANVLTF.

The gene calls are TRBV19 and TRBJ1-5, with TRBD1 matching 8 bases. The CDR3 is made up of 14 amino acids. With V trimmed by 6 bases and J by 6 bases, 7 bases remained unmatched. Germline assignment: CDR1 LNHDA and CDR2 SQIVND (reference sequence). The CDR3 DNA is TGTGCCAGTAGGCCGGACAGGGTGAGTCAGCCCCAGCATTTT. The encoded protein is CASRPDRVSQPQHF. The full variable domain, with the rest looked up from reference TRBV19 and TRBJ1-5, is DGGITQSPKYLFRKEGQNVTLSCEQNLNHDAMYWYRQDPGQGLRLIYYSQIVNDFQKGDIAEGYSVSREKKESFPLTVTSAQKNPTAFYLCASRPDRVSQPQHFGDGTRLSIL.

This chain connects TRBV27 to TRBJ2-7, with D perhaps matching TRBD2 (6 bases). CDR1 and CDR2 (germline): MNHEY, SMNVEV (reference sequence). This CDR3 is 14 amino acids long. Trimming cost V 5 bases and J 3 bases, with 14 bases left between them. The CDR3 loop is CASSTALGGYEQYF. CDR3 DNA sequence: TGTGCCAGCAGTACCGCCTTGGGGGGCTACGAGCAGTACTTC.

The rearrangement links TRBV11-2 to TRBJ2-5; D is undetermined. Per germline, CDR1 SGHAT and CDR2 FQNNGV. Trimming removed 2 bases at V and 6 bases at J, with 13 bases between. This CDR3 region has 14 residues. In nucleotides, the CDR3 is TGTGCCAGCAGCTTAACCTCTTGGGCCCAGACCCAGTACTTC. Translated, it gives CASSLTSWAQTQYF.

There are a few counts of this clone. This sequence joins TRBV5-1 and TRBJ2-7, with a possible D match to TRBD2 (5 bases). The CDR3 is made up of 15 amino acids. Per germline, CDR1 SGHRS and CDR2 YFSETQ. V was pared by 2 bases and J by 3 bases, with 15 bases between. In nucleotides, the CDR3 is TGCGCCAGCAGCTTTAAGCTGGACTCGATCTACGAGCAGTACTTC. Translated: CASSFKLDSIYEQYF.

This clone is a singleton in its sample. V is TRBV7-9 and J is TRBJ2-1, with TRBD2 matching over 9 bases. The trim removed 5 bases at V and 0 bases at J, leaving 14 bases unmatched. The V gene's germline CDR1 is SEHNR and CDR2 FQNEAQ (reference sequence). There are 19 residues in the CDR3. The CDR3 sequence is CASSPRLAEGSSSYNEQFF. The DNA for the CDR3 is TGTGCCAGCAGCCCCCGACTAGCGGAGGGATCCAGCTCCTACAATGAGCAGTTCTTC.

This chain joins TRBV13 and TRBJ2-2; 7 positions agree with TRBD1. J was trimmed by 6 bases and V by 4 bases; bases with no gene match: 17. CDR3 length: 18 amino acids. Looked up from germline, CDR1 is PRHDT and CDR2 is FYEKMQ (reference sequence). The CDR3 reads CASSSTQLTGVPPGELFF. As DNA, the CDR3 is TGTGCCAGCAGCTCCACACAGTTAACAGGGGTCCCCCCCGGGGAGCTGTTTTTT.

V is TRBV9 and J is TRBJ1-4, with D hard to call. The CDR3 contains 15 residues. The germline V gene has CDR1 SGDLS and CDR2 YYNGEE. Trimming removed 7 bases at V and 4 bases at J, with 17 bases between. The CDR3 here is CASSSSFPLNEKLFF. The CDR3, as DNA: TGTGCCAGCTCGAGCTCTTTCCCCCTTAATGAAAAACTGTTTTTT.

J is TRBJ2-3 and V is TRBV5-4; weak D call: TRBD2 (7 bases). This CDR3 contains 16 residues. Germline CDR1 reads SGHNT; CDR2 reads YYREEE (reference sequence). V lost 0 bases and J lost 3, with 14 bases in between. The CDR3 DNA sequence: TGTGCCAGCAGCTTGGTTGGGGGGGCAAGGACAGATACGCAGTATTTT. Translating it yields CASSLVGGARTDTQYF.

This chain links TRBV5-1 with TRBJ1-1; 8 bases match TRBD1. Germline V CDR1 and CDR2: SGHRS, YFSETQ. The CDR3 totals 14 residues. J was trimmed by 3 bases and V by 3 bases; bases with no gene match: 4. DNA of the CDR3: TGCGCCAGCAGCTCACAGGGGGAGGACACTGAAGCTTTCTTT. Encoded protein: CASSSQGEDTEAFF.

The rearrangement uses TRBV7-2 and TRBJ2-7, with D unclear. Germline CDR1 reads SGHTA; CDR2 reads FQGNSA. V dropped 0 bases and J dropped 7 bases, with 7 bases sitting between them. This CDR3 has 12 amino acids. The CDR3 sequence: CASSLALGEQYF. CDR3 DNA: TGTGCCAGCAGCTTAGCGCTCGGTGAGCAGTACTTC.

In nucleotides, the CDR3 is TGTGCCAGCAGCCCAGGGGACACCGGGGAGCTGTTTTTT. It is translated as CASSPGDTGELFF. The rearrangement links TRBV7-9 to TRBJ2-2; tentatively, D is TRBD1 (6 bases). This CDR3 spans 13 amino acids. The V end was cut by 5 bases, the J end by 3 bases, with 7 bases between. Germline values: CDR1 SEHNR, CDR2 FQNEAQ (reference sequence).

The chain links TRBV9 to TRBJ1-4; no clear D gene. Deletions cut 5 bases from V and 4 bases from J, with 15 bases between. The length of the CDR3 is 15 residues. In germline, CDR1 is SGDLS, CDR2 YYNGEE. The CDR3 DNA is TGTGCCAGCAGACCACCTGGACTGATTAATGAAAAACTGTTTTTT. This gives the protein CASRPPGLINEKLFF.

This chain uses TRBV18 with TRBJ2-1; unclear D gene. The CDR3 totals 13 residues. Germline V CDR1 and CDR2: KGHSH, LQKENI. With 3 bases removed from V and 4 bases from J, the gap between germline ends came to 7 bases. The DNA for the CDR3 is TGTGCCAGCTCACCTGACAATTACAATGAGCAGTTCTTC. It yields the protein CASSPDNYNEQFF.

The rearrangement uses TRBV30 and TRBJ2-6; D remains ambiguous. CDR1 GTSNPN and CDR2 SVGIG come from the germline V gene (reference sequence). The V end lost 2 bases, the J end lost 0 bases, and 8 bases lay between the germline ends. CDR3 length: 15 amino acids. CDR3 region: CAWSFRGSGANVLTF. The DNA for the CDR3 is TGTGCCTGGAGTTTCAGAGGCTCTGGGGCCAACGTCCTGACTTTC.

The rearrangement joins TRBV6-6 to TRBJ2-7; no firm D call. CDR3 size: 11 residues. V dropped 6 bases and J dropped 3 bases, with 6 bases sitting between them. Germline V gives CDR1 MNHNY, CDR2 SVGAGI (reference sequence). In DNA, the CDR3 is TGTGCCAGCAGCCAACTCTACGAGCAGTACTTC. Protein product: CASSQLYEQYF.

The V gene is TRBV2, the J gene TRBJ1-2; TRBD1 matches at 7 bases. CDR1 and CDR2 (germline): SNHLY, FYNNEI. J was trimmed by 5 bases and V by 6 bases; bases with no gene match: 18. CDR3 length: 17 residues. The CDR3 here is CASSGPVPGTDRYGYTF. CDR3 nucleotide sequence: TGTGCCAGCAGCGGACCTGTGCCTGGGACAGACCGTTATGGCTACACCTTC.

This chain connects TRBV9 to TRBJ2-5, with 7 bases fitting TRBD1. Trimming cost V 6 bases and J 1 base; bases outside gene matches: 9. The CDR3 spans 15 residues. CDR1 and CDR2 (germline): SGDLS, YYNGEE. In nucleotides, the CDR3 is TGTGCCAGCAATCAAGGACAGGACATCCAAGAGACCCAGTACTTC. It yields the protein CASNQGQDIQETQYF.